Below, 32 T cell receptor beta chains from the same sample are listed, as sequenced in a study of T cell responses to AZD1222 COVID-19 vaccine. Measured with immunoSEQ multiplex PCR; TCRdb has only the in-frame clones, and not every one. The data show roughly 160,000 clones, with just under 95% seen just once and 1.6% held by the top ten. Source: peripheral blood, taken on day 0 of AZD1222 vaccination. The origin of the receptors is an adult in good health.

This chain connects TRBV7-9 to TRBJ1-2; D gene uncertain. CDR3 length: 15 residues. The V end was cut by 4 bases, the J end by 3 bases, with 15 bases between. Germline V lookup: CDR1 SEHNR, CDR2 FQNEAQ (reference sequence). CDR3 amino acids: CASSSTEGWDYGYTF. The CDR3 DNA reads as TGTGCCAGCAGCTCTACCGAGGGATGGGACTATGGCTACACCTTC.

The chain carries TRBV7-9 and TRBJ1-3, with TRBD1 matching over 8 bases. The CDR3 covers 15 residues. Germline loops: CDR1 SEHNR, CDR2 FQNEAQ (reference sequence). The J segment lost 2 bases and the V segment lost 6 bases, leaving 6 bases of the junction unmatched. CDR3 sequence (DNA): TGTGCCAGCAGTCGCCAGGGGGCGGCTGGAAACACCATATATTTT. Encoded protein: CASSRQGAAGNTIYF. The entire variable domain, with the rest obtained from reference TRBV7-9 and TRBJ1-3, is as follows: DTGVSQNPRHKITKRGQNVTFRCDPISEHNRLYWYRQTLGQGPEFLTYFQNEAQLEKSRLLSDRFSAERPKGSFSTLEIQRTEQGDSAMYLCASSRQGAAGNTIYFGEGSWLTVV.

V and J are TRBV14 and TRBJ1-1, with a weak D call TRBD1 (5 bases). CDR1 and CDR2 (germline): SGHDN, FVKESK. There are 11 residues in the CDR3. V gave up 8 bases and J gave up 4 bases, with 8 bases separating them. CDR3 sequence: CASRGLTEAFF. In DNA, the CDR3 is TGTGCCAGCCGGGGCCTCACTGAAGCTTTCTTT. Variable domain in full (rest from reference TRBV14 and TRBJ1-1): EAGVTQFPSHSVIEKGQTVTLRCDPISGHDNLYWYRRVMGKEIKFLLHFVKESKQDESGMPNNRFLAERTGGTYSTLKVQPAELEDSGVYFCASRGLTEAFFGQGTRLTVV.

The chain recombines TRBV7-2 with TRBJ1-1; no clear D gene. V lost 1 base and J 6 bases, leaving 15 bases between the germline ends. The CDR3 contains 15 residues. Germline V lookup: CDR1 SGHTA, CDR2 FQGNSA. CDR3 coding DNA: TGTGCCAGCAGCTTAGATCCCGCACTTAATGCTGAAGCTTTCTTT. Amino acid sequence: CASSLDPALNAEAFF. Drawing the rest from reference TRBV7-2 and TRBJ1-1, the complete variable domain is GAGVSQSPSNKVTEKGKDVELRCDPISGHTALYWYRQSLGQGLEFLIYFQGNSAPDKSGLPSDRFSAERTGGSVSTLTIQRTQQEDSAVYLCASSLDPALNAEAFFGQGTRLTVV.

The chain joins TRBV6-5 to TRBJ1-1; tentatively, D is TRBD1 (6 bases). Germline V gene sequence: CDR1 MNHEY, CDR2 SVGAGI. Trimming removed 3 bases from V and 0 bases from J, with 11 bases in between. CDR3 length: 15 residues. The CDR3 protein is CASSYLQGVNTEAFF. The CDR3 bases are TGTGCCAGCAGTTATCTACAGGGTGTGAACACTGAAGCTTTCTTT.

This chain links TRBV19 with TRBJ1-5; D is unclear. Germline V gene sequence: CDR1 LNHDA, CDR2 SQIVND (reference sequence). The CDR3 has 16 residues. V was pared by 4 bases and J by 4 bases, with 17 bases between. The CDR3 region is CASSTRRGGINQPQHF. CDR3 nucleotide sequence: TGTGCCAGTAGTACCCGGCGGGGAGGGATAAATCAGCCCCAGCATTTT.

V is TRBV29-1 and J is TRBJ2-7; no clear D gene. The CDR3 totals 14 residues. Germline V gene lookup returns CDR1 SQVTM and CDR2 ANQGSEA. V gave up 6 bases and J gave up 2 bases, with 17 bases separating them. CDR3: CSVSTTYLTYEQYF. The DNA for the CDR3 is TGCAGCGTCTCGACAACTTATTTAACCTACGAGCAGTACTTC.

As DNA, the CDR3 is TGTGCCAGTAGTCCCCGCGGGACAGGGCCTTTCGGCACTGAAGCTTTCTTT. This sequence encodes CASSPRGTGPFGTEAFF. The J gene is TRBJ1-1, the V gene TRBV19; 9 bases map to TRBD1. The germline V gene encodes CDR1 LNHDA and CDR2 SQIVND (reference sequence). This CDR3 is built from 17 residues. Trimming took 5 bases from V and 4 from J; bases not matched to a gene: 14.

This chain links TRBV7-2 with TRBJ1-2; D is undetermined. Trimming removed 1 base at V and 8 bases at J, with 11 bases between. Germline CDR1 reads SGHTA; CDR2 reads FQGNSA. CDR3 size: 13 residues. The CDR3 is CASSLGWEGGYTF. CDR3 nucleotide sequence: TGTGCCAGCAGCTTAGGTTGGGAAGGGGGCTACACCTTC.

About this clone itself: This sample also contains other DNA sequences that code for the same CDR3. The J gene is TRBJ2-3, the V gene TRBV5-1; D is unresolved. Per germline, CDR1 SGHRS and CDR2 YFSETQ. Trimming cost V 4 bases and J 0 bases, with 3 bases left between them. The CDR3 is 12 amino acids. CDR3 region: CASSLSTDTQYF. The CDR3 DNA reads TGCGCCAGCAGCCTTAGCACAGATACGCAGTATTTT.

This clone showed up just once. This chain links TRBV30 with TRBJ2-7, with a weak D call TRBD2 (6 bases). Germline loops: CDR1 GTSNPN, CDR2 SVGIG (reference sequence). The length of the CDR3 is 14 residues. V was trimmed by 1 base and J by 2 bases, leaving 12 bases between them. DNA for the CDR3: TGTGCCTGGAGTGGGGGGGAACTAGCCTACGAGCAGTACTTC. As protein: CAWSGGELAYEQYF. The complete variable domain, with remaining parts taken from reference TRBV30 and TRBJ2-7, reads SQTIHQWPATLVQPVGSPLSLECTVEGTSNPNLYWYRQAAGRGLQLLFYSVGIGQISSEVPQNLSASRPQDRQFILSSKKLLLSDSGFYLCAWSGGELAYEQYFGPGTRLTVT.

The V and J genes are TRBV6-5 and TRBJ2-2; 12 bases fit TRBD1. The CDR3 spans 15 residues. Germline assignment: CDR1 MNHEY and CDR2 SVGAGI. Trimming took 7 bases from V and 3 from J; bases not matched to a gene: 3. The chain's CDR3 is CASKGTGGYTGELFF. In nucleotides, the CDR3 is TGTGCCAGCAAAGGGACAGGGGGCTACACCGGGGAGCTGTTTTTT.

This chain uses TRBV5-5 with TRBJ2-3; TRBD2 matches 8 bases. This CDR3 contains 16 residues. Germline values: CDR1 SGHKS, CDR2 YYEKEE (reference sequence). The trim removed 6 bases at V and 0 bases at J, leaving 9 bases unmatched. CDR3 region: CASTRGLAGSTDTQYF. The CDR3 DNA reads TGTGCCAGCACCCGAGGGCTAGCGGGTAGCACAGATACGCAGTATTTT.

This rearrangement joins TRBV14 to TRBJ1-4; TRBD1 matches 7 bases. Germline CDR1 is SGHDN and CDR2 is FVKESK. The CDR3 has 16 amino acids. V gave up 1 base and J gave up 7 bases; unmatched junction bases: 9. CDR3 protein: CASSQVKIQGGEKLFF. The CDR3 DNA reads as TGTGCCAGCAGCCAAGTTAAAATCCAGGGGGGTGAAAAACTGTTTTTT.

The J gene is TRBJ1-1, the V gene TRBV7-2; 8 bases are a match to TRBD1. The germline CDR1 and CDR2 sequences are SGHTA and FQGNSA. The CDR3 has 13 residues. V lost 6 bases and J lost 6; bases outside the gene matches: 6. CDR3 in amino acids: CASSMHRGAEAFF. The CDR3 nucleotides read TGTGCCAGCAGTATGCACAGGGGGGCTGAAGCTTTCTTT. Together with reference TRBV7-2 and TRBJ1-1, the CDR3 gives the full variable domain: GAGVSQSPSNKVTEKGKDVELRCDPISGHTALYWYRQSLGQGLEFLIYFQGNSAPDKSGLPSDRFSAERTGGSVSTLTIQRTQQEDSAVYLCASSMHRGAEAFFGQGTRLTVV.

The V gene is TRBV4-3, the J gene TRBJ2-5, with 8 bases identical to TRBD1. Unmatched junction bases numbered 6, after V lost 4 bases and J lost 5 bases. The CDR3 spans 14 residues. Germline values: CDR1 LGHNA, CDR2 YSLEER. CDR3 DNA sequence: TGCGCCAGCAGCCTCGACAGGGGAAGGGAGACCCAGTACTTC. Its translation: CASSLDRGRETQYF.

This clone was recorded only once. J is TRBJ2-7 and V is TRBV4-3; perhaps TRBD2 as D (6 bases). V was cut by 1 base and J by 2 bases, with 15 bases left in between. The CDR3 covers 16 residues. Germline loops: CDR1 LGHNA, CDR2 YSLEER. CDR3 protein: CASSQAPGLSPYEQYF. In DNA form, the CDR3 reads TGCGCCAGCAGCCAAGCCCCGGGACTGTCTCCCTACGAGCAGTACTTC.

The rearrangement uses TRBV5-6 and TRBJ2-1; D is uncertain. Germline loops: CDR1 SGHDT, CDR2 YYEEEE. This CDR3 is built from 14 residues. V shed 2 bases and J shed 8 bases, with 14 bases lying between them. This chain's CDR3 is CASSFRASQDEQFF. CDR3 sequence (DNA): TGTGCCAGCAGCTTCCGGGCCTCGCAGGATGAGCAGTTCTTC.

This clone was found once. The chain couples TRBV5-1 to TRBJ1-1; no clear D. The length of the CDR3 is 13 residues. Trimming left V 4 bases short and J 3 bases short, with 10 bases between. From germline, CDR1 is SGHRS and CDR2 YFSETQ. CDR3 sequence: CASSEAVYTEAFF. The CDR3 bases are TGCGCCAGCAGCGAGGCCGTTTACACTGAAGCTTTCTTT.

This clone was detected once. The CDR3 spells CASSVSASVLGTDTQYF. The CDR3 nucleotides are TGTGCCAGCAGCGTATCGGCTAGCGTCCTTGGCACAGATACGCAGTATTTT. The chain joins TRBV9 to TRBJ2-3, with D possibly being TRBD2 (6 bases). The CDR3 runs to 17 residues. Germline CDR1 and CDR2: SGDLS and YYNGEE. The V end was cut by 1 base, the J end by 1 base, with 16 bases between.

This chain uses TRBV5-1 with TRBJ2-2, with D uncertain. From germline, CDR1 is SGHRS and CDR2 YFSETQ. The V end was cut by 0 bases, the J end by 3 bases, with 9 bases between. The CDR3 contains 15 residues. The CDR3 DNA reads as TGCGCCAGCAGCTTGGAAGGGCGGTACACCGGGGAGCTGTTTTTT. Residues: CASSLEGRYTGELFF.

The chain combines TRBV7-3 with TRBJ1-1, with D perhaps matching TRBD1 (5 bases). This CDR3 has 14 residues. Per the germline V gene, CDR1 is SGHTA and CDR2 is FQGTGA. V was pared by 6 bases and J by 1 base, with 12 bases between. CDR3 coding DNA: TGTGCCAGCAGACTCGACAGATCGAACACTGAAGCTTTCTTT. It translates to CASRLDRSNTEAFF.

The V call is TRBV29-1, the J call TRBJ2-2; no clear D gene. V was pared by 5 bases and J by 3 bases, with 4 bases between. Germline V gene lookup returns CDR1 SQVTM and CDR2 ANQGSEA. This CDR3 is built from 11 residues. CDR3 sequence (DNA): TGCAGCGTTAGTGACACCGGGGAGCTGTTTTTT. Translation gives CSVSDTGELFF.

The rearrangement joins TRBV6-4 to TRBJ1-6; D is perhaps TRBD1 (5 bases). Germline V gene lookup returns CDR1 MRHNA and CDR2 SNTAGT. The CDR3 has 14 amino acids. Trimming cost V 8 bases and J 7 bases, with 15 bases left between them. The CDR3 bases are TGTGCCAGCCCCCTGTCCCGGGGGAATTCACCCCTCCACTTT. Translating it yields CASPLSRGNSPLHF.

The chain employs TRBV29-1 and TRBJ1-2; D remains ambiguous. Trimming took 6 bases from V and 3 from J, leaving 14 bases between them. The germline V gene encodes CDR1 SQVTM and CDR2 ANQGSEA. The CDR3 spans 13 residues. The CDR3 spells CSVPRREYYGYTF. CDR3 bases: TGCAGCGTCCCCAGGCGGGAGTACTATGGCTACACCTTC. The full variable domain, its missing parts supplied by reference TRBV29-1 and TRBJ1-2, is SAVISQKPSRDICQRGTSLTIQCQVDSQVTMMFWYRQQPGQSLTLIATANQGSEATYESGFVIDKFPISRPNLTFSTLTVSNMSPEDSSIYLCSVPRREYYGYTFGSGTRLTVV.

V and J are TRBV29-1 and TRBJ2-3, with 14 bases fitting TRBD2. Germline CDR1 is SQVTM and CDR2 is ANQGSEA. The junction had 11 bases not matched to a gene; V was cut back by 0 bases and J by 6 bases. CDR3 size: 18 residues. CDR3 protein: CSVEDRRTSGRFLDTQYF. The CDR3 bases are TGCAGCGTTGAAGATCGTCGGACTAGCGGGAGGTTCTTGGATACGCAGTATTTT.

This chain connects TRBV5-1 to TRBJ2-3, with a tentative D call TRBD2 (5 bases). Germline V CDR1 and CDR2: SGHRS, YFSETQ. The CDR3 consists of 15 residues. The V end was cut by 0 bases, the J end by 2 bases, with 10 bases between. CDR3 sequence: CASSLAGLVTDTQYF. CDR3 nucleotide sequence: TGCGCCAGCAGCTTGGCAGGACTTGTCACAGATACGCAGTATTTT.

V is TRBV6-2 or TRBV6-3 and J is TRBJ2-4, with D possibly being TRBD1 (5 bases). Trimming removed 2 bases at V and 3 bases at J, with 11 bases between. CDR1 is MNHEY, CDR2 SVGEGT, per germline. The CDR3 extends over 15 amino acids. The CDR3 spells CASSYGGRGKNIQYF. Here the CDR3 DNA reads TGTGCCAGCAGTTACGGCGGAAGGGGCAAAAACATTCAGTACTTC.

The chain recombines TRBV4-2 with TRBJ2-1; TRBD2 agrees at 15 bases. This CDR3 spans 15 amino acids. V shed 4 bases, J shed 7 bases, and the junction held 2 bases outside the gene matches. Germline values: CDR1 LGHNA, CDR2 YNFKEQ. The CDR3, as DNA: TGTGCCAGCAGCCGGGGACTAGCGGGAGGTAATGAGCAGTTCTTC. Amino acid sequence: CASSRGLAGGNEQFF.

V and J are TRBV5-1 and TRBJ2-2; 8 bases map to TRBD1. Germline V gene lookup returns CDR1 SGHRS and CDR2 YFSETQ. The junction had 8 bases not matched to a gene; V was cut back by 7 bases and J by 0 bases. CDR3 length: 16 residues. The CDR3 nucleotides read TGCGCCAGCGGACGCTGGACAGGGACGAACACCGGGGAGCTGTTTTTT. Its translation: CASGRWTGTNTGELFF.

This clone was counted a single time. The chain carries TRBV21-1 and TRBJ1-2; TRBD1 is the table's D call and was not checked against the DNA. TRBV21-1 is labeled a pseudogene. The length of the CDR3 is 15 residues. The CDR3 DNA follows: TGTGCCAGCACCAAAAGGGACAGCGCTTGTGGTGGCTACACCTTC. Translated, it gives CASTKRDSACGGYTF.

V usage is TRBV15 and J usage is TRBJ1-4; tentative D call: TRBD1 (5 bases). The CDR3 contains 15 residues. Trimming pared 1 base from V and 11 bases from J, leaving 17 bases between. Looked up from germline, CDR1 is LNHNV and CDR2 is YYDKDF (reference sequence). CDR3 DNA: TGTGCCACCAGCAGAGGGGGGTATCCCTTGGAGAAACTGTTTTTT. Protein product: CATSRGGYPLEKLFF.